The clone carrying this T cell receptor beta chain was detected ten times or more. These data are taken from a study of identical twins. The CDR3 loop spans 14 amino acids. Germline V lookup: CDR1 SGHRS, CDR2 YFSETQ. The V gene lost 0 bases and the J gene lost 8 bases, with 14 bases spanning the gap. TCRdb reanalysed the 5' RACE reads using MiXCR and keeps one entry per CDR3 protein. The sample gives 600,000 to 700,000 distinct CDR3 sequences, 21% of which show up once; around 4.5% is in the top ten. A further study also used this sample, focusing on T cells expressing NK-cell markers. As that report states: It was still unclear whether expanded NKG2C+ T cell clones were HCMV specific.

The sequence derives from a woman aged 18-29 years in good health. The material sequenced was PBMCs. The chain is built from TRBV5-1 and TRBJ1-2; maybe TRBD1 (5 bases). CDR3 coding DNA: TGCGCCAGCAGCTTGGGTCTCAGGGAGGCCGGCTACACCTTC. It specifies CASSLGLREAGYTF.